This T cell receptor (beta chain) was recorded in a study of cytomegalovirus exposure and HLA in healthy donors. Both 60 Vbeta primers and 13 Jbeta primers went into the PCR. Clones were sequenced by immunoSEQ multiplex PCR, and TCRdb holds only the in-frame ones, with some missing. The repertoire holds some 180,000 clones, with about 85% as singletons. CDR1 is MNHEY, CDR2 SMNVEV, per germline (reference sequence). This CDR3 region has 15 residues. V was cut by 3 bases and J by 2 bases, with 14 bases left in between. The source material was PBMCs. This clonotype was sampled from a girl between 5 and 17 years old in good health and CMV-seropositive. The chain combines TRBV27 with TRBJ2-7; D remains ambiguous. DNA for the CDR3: TGTGCCAGCAGTTTCATCGGTTCCAACCCCTACGAGCAGTACTTC. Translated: CASSFIGSNPYEQYF.